This record covers a single T cell receptor beta chain. Its antigen is as yet unknown. The sample is drawn from a study of cytomegalovirus exposure and HLA in healthy donors. At the level of the study: Caucasian-associated ancestry cluster membership applied to approximately 84% of approximately 400 genotyped donors.

Unrecorded immune exposure was likely among donors, who were nominally healthy when sampled. With 6 bases removed from V and 8 bases from J, the gap between germline ends came to 23 bases. The CDR3 spans 17 residues. Germline V lookup: CDR1 SNHLY, CDR2 FYNNEI. Study results and caveats: Cytomegalovirus status was reportedly diagnosed by the classifier with high specificity and sensitivity. As a later analysis showed, a missense DCLRE1C variant was linked to trimming of TCR beta V- and J-genes.

13 Jbeta primers and 60 Vbeta primers were used for the PCR. Assay: immunoSEQ multiplex PCR; the TCRdb copy retains only in-frame clones and omits some. The repertoire has about 94,000 clones, roughly 86% of them found once; the top ten carry around a tenth. The sample consisted of PBMCs. The sequence derives from a human donor in good health. The chain is built from TRBV2 and TRBJ1-6; D might be TRBD1 (6 bases). This chain's CDR3 is CASRPKSGTLKDSPLHF. CDR3 in DNA: TGTGCCAGCAGGCCTAAATCCGGGACATTGAAGGATTCACCCCTCCACTTT.